This T cell receptor beta chain was captured in a study of T cell responses to AZD1222 COVID-19 vaccine (dated by TCRdb to about 2021). Describing the broader study: TCR sequencing was performed for more than 230 trial participants, of whom about 200 were given two doses of AZD1222 and around 25 were given two doses of MenACWY control vaccine. Trial participants were enrolled by age into subgroups of 18-55, 56-69 and 70-plus years, and roughly 150, 30 and 60 TCR-sequenced participants, respectively, were included in these subgroups. Overall study outcomes, separate from this receptor: Spike-specific TCR breadth and depth rose significantly after two AZD1222 doses compared with day 0 and with MenACWY recipients. In the small 56-69-year group, the increase in depth fell short of significance, most likely because of low power. Participants were mostly white British and included more females than males, and it was suggested by the authors that clonal diversity may have been underestimated. Vaccine-associated CD4 TCRs spanned the whole spike protein, with dominant responses in regions 160-218 and 743-854. Reportedly, almost half of the unique spike-specific TCRs recognized epitopes lying outside the regions that are mutated in the B.1.351 and B.1.1.7 variants. No day 14 peak-response samples were available, so repertoires were characterized only after the peak T cell response. Conclusions about previously exposed vaccinees are limited because only six or seven AZD1222 recipients were SARS-CoV-2 seropositive at baseline.

The sample's time point label is to be understood as: about 28 days (+/-7) after the second vaccine dose. AZD1222 recipients with second doses at about 4 weeks or about 12 weeks were pooled, because spike-specific TCR depth and breadth did not differ between schedules. Vaccinee samples were obtained from the UK trials COV001 and COV002, which included a single-blind randomized controlled phase 2/3 trial of AZD1222 (ChAdOx1 nCoV-19) in healthy adults. Trial participant PBMC samples were collected at day 0 and day 28 after the second dose for TCRbeta chain sequencing. The CDR3 regions of human TCRbeta chains were subjected to immunosequencing. Per the authors' processing: TCRs in the repertoires were matched against a reference library of SARS-CoV-2-specific TCRs that had been generated with the MIRA antigen-specificity platform. Breadth was defined as the fraction of unique TCRs that were SARS-CoV-2-associated. Depth was defined as the fraction of total T cells that were SARS-CoV-2-associated. Using the MIRA data, every spike-specific TCR was mapped to the spike region that the TCR reacted to and assigned to either a CD4 or a CD8 class. Log10-transformed breadth and depth values were compared by one-way ANOVA with Sidak's multiple comparisons tests. The table comes from immuneACCESS by way of TCRdb, which keeps in-frame sequences with V and J called. Part of the clones is missing from these tables; in studies checked, under half for an unresolved V gene and the rest for unknown reasons. V and J calls and clone size are those listed in that table; D and trimming were worked out from the DNA. In all, the sample holds 75,000 to 90,000 clones, and around 90% of those were seen once. The ten top clones hold 25% to 30% of the sample.

Turning to this clone: This receptor's antigen is unknown. Within one base of it there is no much larger clone, and no base qualities were kept.

Sample: peripheral blood, taken 28 days after the second AZD1222 dose. The TCR comes from an adult who received the AZD1222 COVID-19 vaccine.

The CDR3 has the sequence CASSIAGGAGEKLFF. The nucleotide sequence reads as follows: TGTGCCAGTAGTATAGCGGGGGGCGCCGGTGAAAAACTGTTTTTT. This receptor chain uses TRBV19 and TRBJ1-4; the D gene is perhaps TRBD1, from 6 matching bases. V was cut back by 1 base and J by 7 bases, leaving a gap of 13 bases between them. The CDR3, from cysteine to phenylalanine, totals 15 residues. Only the CDR3 DNA stays, 45 bases, in frame from base 1. CDR1 and CDR2 (LNHDA, SQIVND) derive from the germline V gene (reference sequence).